These T cell receptor beta chains were read from a single sample in a study of human T cells and chemical hapten exposure. A single record per CDR3 protein comes from TCRdb applying MiXCR to the RACE reads. The table includes 150,000 to 200,000 distinct CDR3 sequences, about 14% detected once. The sequencing used whole blood, collected in connection with sensitization to the hapten diphenylcyclopropenone (DPC). The receptors here all came from a woman aged 25-40 years with alopecia areata. Some clones in this sample may be carry-over from other donors' samples. Both conserved end residues are part of each CDR3. The D gene is left open where the match is weak. Clone size is shown for a subset of rows, as once, few, many or a class of expanded clone.

v_call	d_call	clone_size	j_call	cdr3_aa	cdr3_nt
TRBV10-3	.	few	TRBJ2-3	CAISESRGAGNTDTQYF	TGTGCCATCAGTGAGTCCAGGGGGGCAGGCAACACAGATACGCAGTATTTT
TRBV18	.	.	TRBJ1-5	CASSPPTRRQPQHF	TGTGCCAGCTCACCCCCGACGAGGCGGCAGCCCCAGCATTTT
TRBV6-6	.	.	TRBJ2-3	CASTRLVPDTQYF	TGTGCCAGCACAAGACTAGTTCCAGATACGCAGTATTTT
TRBV7-2	TRBD2	few	TRBJ2-1	CASSLTGTSYNEQFF	TGTGCCAGCAGCTTAACCGGGACTAGCTACAATGAGCAGTTCTTC
TRBV11-1	TRBD1	many	TRBJ2-2	CASSAGQGIWELFF	TGTGCCAGCAGCGCGGGACAGGGTATCTGGGAGCTGTTTTTT
TRBV19	.	.	TRBJ1-2	CASLSLGHGYTF	TGTGCCAGCCTGAGCTTGGGGCACGGCTACACCTTC
TRBV2	.	.	TRBJ2-1	CASQSDFVYNEQFF	TGTGCCAGCCAGTCTGACTTTGTCTACAATGAGCAGTTCTTC
TRBV9	.	.	TRBJ2-7	CASSPDSLTYEQYF	TGTGCCAGCAGCCCCGACTCGTTGACCTACGAGCAGTACTTC
TRBV19	.	many	TRBJ2-2	CASSISWRLGTGELFF	TGTGCCAGTAGTATATCGTGGAGGCTTGGCACCGGGGAGCTGTTTTTT
TRBV10-3	.	few	TRBJ2-3	CAIGGQESTDTQYF	TGTGCCATCGGGGGGCAGGAAAGCACAGATACGCAGTATTTT
TRBV12-5	TRBD1	few	TRBJ2-2	CASGLGNGQGTSSGELFF	TGTGCTAGTGGTTTAGGCAACGGACAGGGGACCAGTTCCGGGGAGCTGTTTTTT
TRBV7-8	TRBD1	few	TRBJ2-7	CASSPRDSPLYEQYF	TGTGCCAGCAGCCCTAGGGACAGTCCACTCTACGAGCAGTACTTC
TRBV9	.	.	TRBJ1-2	CASSVSTGTHGYTF	TGTGCCAGCAGCGTCTCCACAGGGACCCATGGCTACACCTTC
TRBV10-2	.	many	TRBJ2-7	CASSGQSEQYF	TGCGCCAGCAGCGGACAGAGCGAGCAGTACTTC
TRBV29-1	TRBD1	many	TRBJ2-5	CSVGDRAYQETQYF	TGCAGCGTTGGGGACAGAGCATACCAAGAGACCCAGTACTTC
TRBV15	TRBD1	few	TRBJ2-3	CATSGGQGPSTDTQYF	TGTGCCACCAGCGGTGGACAGGGGCCTAGCACAGATACGCAGTATTTT
TRBV5-4	.	few	TRBJ2-7	CASSPPDAYEQYF	TGTGCCAGCAGCCCTCCCGATGCCTACGAGCAGTACTTC
TRBV20-1	TRBD2	.	TRBJ2-1	CSATSGRAIEQFF	TGCAGTGCGACTAGCGGGAGGGCCATTGAGCAGTTCTTC
TRBV7-3	TRBD2	many	TRBJ2-5	CASSFQRGGRETQYF	TGTGCCAGCAGCTTCCAGCGGGGGGGCAGGGAGACCCAGTACTTC
TRBV4-3	.	.	TRBJ1-2	CASSQPPYPDSYGYTF	TGCGCCAGCAGCCAACCCCCCTATCCGGACAGCTATGGCTACACCTTC
TRBV20-1	.	many	TRBJ1-2	CSARDAGRTYGYTF	TGCAGTGCTAGAGATGCTGGCAGGACTTATGGCTACACCTTC
TRBV28	.	.	TRBJ2-7	CASSLPGKGTYEQYF	TGTGCCAGCAGTTTACCCGGGAAGGGGACCTACGAGCAGTACTTC
TRBV11-2	.	many	TRBJ2-1	CASSLAPGESYNEQFF	TGTGCCAGCAGCTTAGCGCCAGGAGAATCCTACAATGAGCAGTTCTTC
TRBV12-3/TRBV12-4	TRBD2	.	TRBJ2-1	CASSLELASGRAGREQFF	TGTGCCAGCAGTTTAGAGTTGGCTAGCGGGAGGGCCGGTCGGGAGCAGTTCTTC
TRBV13	.	.	TRBJ2-5	CASSFRLQETQYF	TGTGCCAGCAGCTTCCGACTACAAGAGACCCAGTACTTC
TRBV11-2	TRBD1	.	TRBJ2-2	CASRPPGGGTGELFF	TGTGCCAGCAGACCACCAGGGGGCGGCACCGGGGAGCTGTTTTTT